The clone carrying this T cell receptor (beta chain) has at least ten counts. Its antigen is undetermined. This sample was included in a study of human T cells and chemical hapten exposure. Looking at the study overall: Small pooled library volume differences mainly caused per-sample TCR yield variation. The study's findings and limits: Because all patients had alopecia, their immune responses might differ from healthy ones. The number of TCRs over 1 in 1000 frequency stayed unchanged after DPC.

TCRdb re-called the RACE reads through MiXCR, storing one row per CDR3 protein. The sample contains 95,000 or so distinct CDR3 sequences, roughly an eighth of which appear only once. The V end lost 2 bases, the J end lost 2 bases, and 15 bases lay between the germline ends. CDR3 size: 16 residues. Germline loops: CDR1 SGHTA, CDR2 FQGNSA. Specified time point: patch test 2, 6 weeks after DPC sensitization. The treatment: therapeutic diphenylcyclopropenone sensitization with weekly scalp DPC. Alopecia patients, 18 to 70 years old and DPC-suitable, served as donors. This sample comprised whole blood, obtained in connection with sensitization to the hapten diphenylcyclopropenone (DPC). The receptor comes from a woman in her thirties or forties with alopecia areata. Some clones in this sample may be carry-over from other donors' samples. V gene TRBV7-2 combines with J gene TRBJ2-5; D may match TRBD1 or TRBD2 (5 bases each). Here the CDR3 reads CASSLPFTRGQETQYF. The DNA of the CDR3 is TGTGCCAGCAGCTTACCTTTTACTAGGGGACAAGAGACCCAGTACTTC.